The rows below give T cell receptor beta chains drawn from one sample of a study of tumor-infiltrating lymphocytes in primary liver carcinoma. One entry per CDR3 protein results from TCRdb running MiXCR on the multiplex PCR reads. The sample has 60,000 or so distinct CDR3 sequences; just over 70% are singletons. Sequenced input: liver tumor tissue from sampling region 2. Receptors were obtained from a man aged 35 to 55 with primary liver carcinoma and hepatitis B virus infection. Each CDR3 is given with its conserved first and last residue. Only part of the rows carry a size: once, few, many, or a class if the clone is expanded.

size: -; length: 15; V: TRBV4-2; CDR3: CASSLITGVYDIQYF
size: -; length: 15; V: TRBV12-3/TRBV12-4; CDR3: CASNFFRGRNTEAFF
size: -; length: 14; V: TRBV30; CDR3: CVVESSVAKNIQYF
size: -; length: 14; V: TRBV6-2/TRBV6-3; CDR3: CASSPSGQTETQYF
size: -; length: 16; V: TRBV19; CDR3: CAVSSGTSLWANVLTF
size: -; length: 17; V: TRBV5-1; CDR3: CASILSGVAGGNYEQYF
size: few; length: 14; V: TRBV5-4; CDR3: CVSSLGLGTYEQYF
size: many; length: 16; V: TRBV10-3; CDR3: CAISEIRQKRAYEQYF
size: -; length: 13; V: TRBV29-1; CDR3: CSVAAGPVGELFF
size: few; length: 13; V: TRBV5-1; CDR3: CARNREGDYEQYF
size: -; length: 17; V: TRBV18; CDR3: CASLPQNRGASTDTQYF
size: -; length: 15; V: TRBV6-2/TRBV6-3; CDR3: CTSFSWTSGNNEQSF
size: -; length: 15; V: TRBV12-3/TRBV12-4; CDR3: CASSLSLRGNQPQHF
size: -; length: 15; V: TRBV4-1; CDR3: CASSQDVRLSYEQYF
size: -; length: 14; V: TRBV6-6; CDR3: CASRKGLVVGKQYF
size: -; length: 15; V: TRBV4-2; CDR3: CVSSQAPGPNYEQYF
size: -; length: 15; V: TRBV19; CDR3: CAGRLTSGRTDEQFF
size: -; length: 16; V: TRBV5-4; CDR3: CAGSLGRGGTNTEAFF
size: -; length: 12; V: TRBV11-2; CDR3: CASSSTGMVQFF
size: many; length: 13; V: TRBV29-1; CDR3: CSARTGGTGELFF
size: -; length: 13; V: TRBV12-3/TRBV12-4; CDR3: CASNLRGGNTQYF
size: -; length: 17; V: TRBV12-3/TRBV12-4; CDR3: CASSFRPHSTHTGELFF
size: once; length: 15; V: TRBV6-6; CDR3: CASNPSPGQNEKLFF
size: -; length: 16; V: TRBV4-3; CDR3: CASSQVLAPTYNEQLF
size: -; length: 12; V: TRBV19; CDR3: CANSRGHNEQFF
size: -; length: 15; V: TRBV11-2; CDR3: CASSFEGLNTGELFF
size: -; length: 17; V: TRBV4-3; CDR3: CASSQDGSVRGANILSF
size: -; length: 14; V: TRBV6-5; CDR3: CAISYAGVADTQYF
size: once; length: 16; V: TRBV29-1; CDR3: CCVATSSSGWVVTQYF